These T cell receptor beta chains were read from a single sample in a study of vaccination and CD4 T cells after COVID-19. TCRdb redid the calling of the PCR reads with MiXCR, one entry per CDR3 protein. The repertoire holds about 22,000 distinct CDR3 sequences, with less than 35% as singletons. The antigens of these receptors remain unknown. This sample comprised CD4+ T cells from blood, cultured in vitro, obtained about 7 months after SARS-CoV-2 vaccination. These receptors all stem from a human donor who had recovered from COVID-19. CDR3s include the opening cysteine and the closing phenylalanine or tryptophan. The order of the fields is CDR3 protein, CDR3 DNA, clone size, J gene, V gene, D gene. A D gene is named only where the DNA matches it firmly. Rows may omit the clone size; those that give it use once, few, many or a size class.

CDR3: CSATGFGTGDNYGYTF
DNA: TGCAGTGCTACAGGCTTCGGGACAGGGGATAACTATGGCTACACCTTC
size: few
J: TRBJ1-2
V: TRBV20-1
D: TRBD1

CDR3: CATSRQPSYEQYF
DNA: TGTGCCACCAGCAGGCAGCCCTCCTACGAGCAGTACTTC
size: few
J: TRBJ2-7
V: TRBV15
D: NA

CDR3: CASSLGTGYEQYF
DNA: TGTGCCAGCAGCTTAGGGACAGGGTACGAGCAGTACTTC
size: NA
J: TRBJ2-7
V: TRBV7-2
D: TRBD1

CDR3: CASRGGTEDTQYF
DNA: TGTGCCAGCAGGGGAGGTACAGAGGATACGCAGTATTTT
size: NA
J: TRBJ2-3
V: TRBV28
D: NA

CDR3: CASSLWGTGVGTEAFF
DNA: TGTGCCAGCAGTTTATGGGGGACGGGGGTGGGTACTGAAGCTTTCTTT
size: NA
J: TRBJ1-1
V: TRBV28
D: NA

CDR3: CASSPGDRLEQYF
DNA: TGTGCCAGCAGTCCAGGGGACAGACTTGAGCAGTACTTC
size: NA
J: TRBJ2-7
V: TRBV28
D: TRBD1

CDR3: CASRRDGNSNQPQHF
DNA: TGTGCCAGCAGGAGAGACGGGAATAGCAATCAGCCCCAGCATTTT
size: few
J: TRBJ1-5
V: TRBV7-9
D: NA

CDR3: CASRRVAGDVSETQYF
DNA: TGCGCCAGCAGACGCGTCGCGGGGGACGTTAGCGAGACCCAGTACTTC
size: NA
J: TRBJ2-5
V: TRBV5-1
D: TRBD2

CDR3: CSARISGTSYEQYF
DNA: TGCAGTGCTAGGATATCAGGTACCTCCTACGAGCAGTACTTC
size: NA
J: TRBJ2-7
V: TRBV20-1
D: NA

CDR3: CASSQYNREYQPQHF
DNA: TGTGCCAGCTCACAGTACAACAGGGAGTATCAGCCCCAGCATTTT
size: NA
J: TRBJ1-5
V: TRBV18
D: NA

CDR3: CSAKNLGKMNTEAFF
DNA: TGCAGTGCCAAAAATTTGGGGAAGATGAACACTGAAGCTTTCTTT
size: NA
J: TRBJ1-1
V: TRBV20-1
D: NA

CDR3: CATKRLTSGSYTF
DNA: TGTGCCACTAAAAGACTGACCTCAGGCAGCTACACCTTC
size: few
J: TRBJ1-2
V: TRBV15
D: NA

CDR3: CAISDEREWGEQFF
DNA: TGCGCCATCAGTGACGAACGGGAGTGGGGTGAGCAGTTCTTC
size: NA
J: TRBJ2-1
V: TRBV10-3
D: NA

CDR3: CASSRMGVSYEQYF
DNA: TGTGCCAGCAGCAGAATGGGAGTGTCCTACGAGCAGTACTTC
size: NA
J: TRBJ2-7
V: TRBV6-1
D: NA

CDR3: CASSLVFRLAGRETQYF
DNA: TGTGCCAGCAGCTTAGTCTTTAGACTAGCGGGACGGGAGACCCAGTACTTC
size: few
J: TRBJ2-5
V: TRBV7-2
D: TRBD2